This T cell receptor (beta chain) was found in a study of regulatory T cells in long-lasting Graves disease. Background on the study: Those with persistent Graves' disease had received antithyroid drugs for over 5 years with positive TSH receptor antibodies.

This clonotype has at least ten counts. What it binds is not known. Study findings and constraints: Persistent patients had more shared public clonotypes (2,741) than new patients (roughly 970). Gene preferences differed: TRBV28, TRBJ1-2, TRBJ2-5 in persistent cases.

As to time point: persistent/refractory GD, antithyroid drugs over 5 years with positive TRAb. PBMC-derived RNA was used for the TCR library. An endocrinology department in Xi'an, China, supplied the patients. The trim removed 5 bases at V and 2 bases at J, leaving 4 bases unmatched. This CDR3 comprises 16 residues. Germline lookup yields CDR1 SGHAT and CDR2 FQNNGV. According to the study, TCR beta libraries were built with iRepertoire HTBI primers and CDR3-region Arm-PCR. TCRdb itself ran the multiplex PCR reads through MiXCR, one entry per CDR3 protein. The data show 400,000 to 500,000 distinct CDR3 sequences, over 20% seen once.

The genes are TRBV11-2 and TRBJ2-2; the match to TRBD2 covers 11 bases. The sequencing used peripheral blood mononuclear cells (PBMCs), collected when the disease was refractory, from a patient treated with antithyroid drugs. This clonotype was sampled from a female donor with Graves disease. CDR3 in DNA: TGTGCCAGCAGCAAAGGGACTAGCGGAAACACCGGGGAGCTGTTTTTT. This sequence encodes CASSKGTSGNTGELFF.